Listed here are 27 T cell receptor beta chains from one sample, sequenced in a study of tumor-infiltrating lymphocytes in primary liver carcinoma. Making TCR beta cDNA involved around 520 ng total RNA and a constant-region primer. Three-round nested multiplex PCR performed with slightly modified ARM-PCR produced the TCR beta libraries. A C-beta reverse primer was combined with TRBV1-TRBV30 forward primers in the first two PCR rounds, and each round had approximately 10 cycles. In TCRdb, the multiplex PCR reads were re-called with MiXCR into one record per CDR3 protein. The profile covers over 40,000 distinct CDR3 sequences, with around 82% appearing a single time and around a quarter taken by the ten largest. RNA and DNA were co-extracted from about 19-30 mg of unsorted bulk tissue. Material for sequencing was liver tumor tissue from sampling region 5. Subset specified: tumor region T5, tumor centre. The receptors here all came from a man between 35 and 55 years old with primary liver carcinoma and hepatitis B virus infection.

In regard to this clonotype: A much larger clone lies a single base off, so this may be a read error. Lacking the conserved final phenylalanine or tryptophan, this CDR3 likely reflects a read error. This rearrangement joins TRBV5-4 to TRBJ2-3; D gene unclear. Germline CDR1 reads SGHNT; CDR2 reads YYREEE (reference sequence). This CDR3 contains 14 residues. CDR3 region: CSSSLGQITDTQYS. CDR3 DNA sequence: TGTTCCAGCAGCTTGGGTCAGATCACAGATACGCAGTATTCT.

With respect to this clonotype: At one boundary the junction diverges from the germline segment, which might be a read error. The gene calls are TRBV6-5 and TRBJ2-1, with 8 bases matching TRBD2. Germline V CDR1 and CDR2: MNHEY, SVGAGI. The CDR3 is 14 residues long. The CDR3 region is CASSQAGGVVERFF. CDR3 nucleotide sequence: TGTGCCAGCAGTCAAGCCGGGGGGGTGGTTGAGCGGTTCTTC.

As to this clonotype: An end of the junction differs from the germline gene, which may be a read error. The chain recombines TRBV7-8 with TRBJ2-7, with no clear D. The CDR3 is 14 amino acids. CDR1 and CDR2 (germline): SGHVS, FQNEAQ. The CDR3 sequence: CANSLVLTAYEQYF. In nucleotides, the CDR3 is TGTGCCAACAGCTTAGTACTAACCGCCTACGAGCAATACTTC.

To note about this clonotype: A read error may produce the germline difference seen at one junction end. The J gene is TRBJ2-1, the V gene TRBV11-2; TRBD2 matches 9 bases. CDR1 and CDR2 (germline): SGHAT, FQNNGV. This CDR3 spans 16 amino acids. CDR3 in DNA: TGCGCCAGCAGTTACCCCGAGACTAGCGGTAGCAATGAGCAGTTCTTC. Translation gives CASSYPETSGSNEQFF.

Comment on this clonotype: At one end the junction does not follow the germline gene, possibly because of a read error. The V call is TRBV29-1, the J call TRBJ2-1; D ambiguous. The germline CDR1 and CDR2 sequences are SQVTM and ANQGSEA. CDR3 size: 16 residues. Written as DNA, the CDR3 is TGCAGCGTTGATCTTCTGGACGCCAGCTCATACAATGAGAAGTTCTTC. It yields the protein CSVDLLDASSYNEKFF.

To note about this clonotype: Lacking the conserved final phenylalanine or tryptophan, this CDR3 likely reflects a read error. V and J are TRBV11-2 and TRBJ2-7; the D is unclear. Looked up from germline, CDR1 is SGHAT and CDR2 is FQNNGV. Trimming stripped 4 bases from V and 3 bases from J, with 13 bases between. The CDR3 length is 14 residues. The CDR3 here is CASSSNKNFYEQYS. CDR3 nucleotides: TGTGCCAGCAGCTCTAACAAGAACTTCTACGAGCAGTACTCC.

A note on this clonotype: Germline and junction disagree at one end, which may indicate a read error. The chain links TRBV7-8 to TRBJ2-1; 11 bases map to TRBD2. The CDR3 runs 17 residues. Germline assignment: CDR1 SGHVS and CDR2 FQNEAQ. Written as DNA, the CDR3 is TGTGGCAGCAGCTTCTTAGCGGGAGGGCCTGTTTCCAATGAACAGTTCTTC. This gives the protein CGSSFLAGGPVSNEQFF.

This clonotype was counted at least ten times. V gene TRBV5-1 combines with J gene TRBJ2-7, with D perhaps TRBD2 (6 bases). Germline V gives CDR1 SGHRS, CDR2 YFSETQ. V dropped 0 bases and J dropped 6 bases, with 13 bases sitting between them. This CDR3 is built from 14 residues. CDR3 in amino acids: CASSLDPGVGEQYF. CDR3 nucleotide sequence: TGCGCCAGCAGCTTGGATCCGGGAGTCGGCGAGCAGTACTTC.

On this clonotype: This is likely a read error, given that the CDR3 carries no conserved phenylalanine or tryptophan at its end. This sequence joins TRBV11-2 and TRBJ2-1; D possibly corresponds to TRBD1 (5 bases). With the DNA end fitting TRBJ2-7 better, the J assignment may be wrong. This CDR3 region has 14 residues. CDR1 and CDR2 (germline): SGHAT, FQNNGV. The chain's CDR3 is CAIGSNRNSYEQYY. DNA for the CDR3: TGTGCCATCGGCTCTAACAGGAACTCCTACGAGCAGTACTAC.

About this clonotype: A junction end diverges from the germline sequence, so it may reflect a read error. The gene calls are TRBV7-8 and TRBJ2-1; the D is unclear. In germline, CDR1 is SGHVS, CDR2 FQNEAQ. The CDR3 length is 16 residues. The CDR3 sequence: CASSQVWLRSYNEQFF. The CDR3 coding sequence is TGTGCTAGCAGTCAAGTATGGCTAAGGTCCTACAATGAGCAGTTCTTC. Based on the CDR3 plus reference TRBV7-8 and TRBJ2-1, the full variable domain is GAGVSQSPRYKVAKRGQDVALRCDPISGHVSLFWYQQALGQGPEFLTYFQNEAQLDKSGLPSDRFFAERPEGSVSTLKIQRTQQEDSAVYLCASSQVWLRSYNEQFFGPGTRLTVL.

This clonotype appeared a single time. This rearrangement joins TRBV11-3 to TRBJ2-7; TRBD1 or TRBD2 may be the D gene (5 bases each). The length of the CDR3 is 12 residues. Germline CDR1 is SGHNT and CDR2 is YENEEA. CDR3: CVISSQWGEQYV. The CDR3 region has the DNA TGTGTCATCAGCTCCCAATGGGGGGAGCAGTACGTC.

As regards this clonotype: A read error may account for a junction end that differs from germline. V usage is TRBV12-3 or TRBV12-4 and J usage is TRBJ2-3; D is ambiguous. The CDR3 has 11 residues. The CDR3 sequence is CVSSLRGTEYF. The CDR3 coding sequence is TGTGTCAGCAGTTTGCGTGGCACGGAGTATTTT.

This clonotype was seen many times. The chain uses TRBV4-3 and TRBJ1-1; the match to TRBD1 covers 7 bases. Germline assignment: CDR1 LGHNA and CDR2 YSLEER. Unmatched junction bases numbered 8, after V lost 4 bases and J lost 3 bases. This CDR3 is built from 15 residues. The CDR3: CASSPQRTGDTEAFF. CDR3 DNA sequence: TGCGCCAGCAGCCCCCAGCGGACAGGTGACACTGAAGCTTTCTTT.

Note on this clonotype: At one end, the junction sequence differs from germline, possibly due to a read error. The rearrangement uses TRBV5-4 and TRBJ2-3; 7 positions agree with TRBD2. Per the germline V gene, CDR1 is SGHNT and CDR2 is YYREEE (reference sequence). The CDR3 runs to 15 residues. The CDR3 protein is CANSLTTSGTDTQYF. The DNA of the CDR3 is TGTGCCAACAGCTTGACCACTAGCGGCACAGATACGCAGTATTTT.

Within the sample, this clonotype is large. The chain links TRBV11-1 to TRBJ2-7; weak D call: TRBD2 (5 bases). The CDR3 has 17 amino acids. Trimming left V 1 base short and J 0 bases short, with 16 bases between. Germline V lookup: CDR1 SGHAT, CDR2 FQDESV (reference sequence). The CDR3 region has the DNA TGTGCCAGCAGCTTAGGGCCGGCGGGTGAAAGCTCCTACGAGCAGTACTTC. It yields the protein CASSLGPAGESSYEQYF.

With respect to this clonotype: The junction does not match germline at one end; this may be a read error. CDR3 amino acids: CVSSFPVTSGTNNIQYF. CDR3 sequence (DNA): TGTGTCAGCAGCTTTCCCGTGACTAGTGGGACCAACAACATTCAGTACTTC. V gene TRBV11-1 combines with J gene TRBJ2-4; TRBD2 might be the D (6 bases). The V gene's germline CDR1 is SGHAT and CDR2 FQDESV (reference sequence). CDR3 length: 17 amino acids.

Turning to this clonotype: This CDR3 is missing its conserved last phenylalanine or tryptophan, likely due to a read error. This sequence joins TRBV11-1 and TRBJ2-3; D may match TRBD1 or TRBD2 (5 bases each). The CDR3 loop spans 19 amino acids. V was pared by 4 bases and J by 1 base, with 24 bases between. Looked up from germline, CDR1 is SGHAT and CDR2 is FQDESV (reference sequence). The CDR3 sequence: CASSSGGSSVGTRTDTQYL. The CDR3 DNA reads as TGTGCCAGCAGCTCTGGGGGAAGTTCTGTTGGAACCCGCACAGATACGCAGTATTTA.

The chain employs TRBV12-3 or TRBV12-4 and TRBJ2-3; 8 bases map to TRBD1. Losses at the gene ends were 3 bases for V and 7 bases for J; bases not matched to a gene: 6. The CDR3 loop spans 14 amino acids. CDR3 amino acids: CASSFTGGRNTQYF. The DNA for the CDR3 is TGTGCCAGCAGTTTCACAGGGGGTAGGAATACGCAGTATTTT.

This rearrangement joins TRBV12-3 or TRBV12-4 to TRBJ2-1; perhaps TRBD2 as D (6 bases). Trimming pared 6 bases from V and 6 bases from J, leaving 18 bases between. The CDR3 runs 15 residues. The CDR3 region is CASSPLTGDVNEQFF. The CDR3 region has the DNA TGTGCCAGCAGCCCCCTAACGGGAGATGTCAATGAGCAGTTCTTC.

Notes on this clonotype: A junction boundary mismatches the germline segment, possibly from a read error. V usage is TRBV4-3 and J usage is TRBJ2-7; D is ambiguous. CDR3 size: 12 residues. The germline CDR1 and CDR2 sequences are LGHNA and YSLEER. CDR3 sequence: CASSQDAHEQYF. Here the CDR3 DNA reads TGCGCCAGCAGTCAAGATGCCCACGAGCAGTACTTC.

V gene TRBV6-6 combines with J gene TRBJ1-6; D is undetermined. The CDR3 runs 18 residues. CDR1 is MNHNY, CDR2 SVGAGI, per germline (reference sequence). V was shortened by 10 bases and J by 0 bases, with 22 bases between the two germline ends. The CDR3 region is CATSDGFSPSSYNSPLHF. DNA of the CDR3: TGTGCCACCTCGGACGGGTTTTCTCCCAGCTCCTATAATTCACCCCTCCACTTT.

This clonotype has at least ten counts. The J gene is TRBJ2-1, the V gene TRBV5-4; 8 bases agree with TRBD2. The length of the CDR3 is 14 residues. Germline CDR1 SGHNT, CDR2 YYREEE (reference sequence). The ends lost 4 bases at V and 8 bases at J; junction bases unmatched: 8. CDR3 residues: CASSPSGGQDEQFF. Here the CDR3 DNA reads TGTGCCAGCAGCCCCTCGGGGGGGCAGGATGAGCAGTTCTTC.

A note on this clonotype: Mismatch with germline at one junction end may stem from a read error. The CDR3 sequence is CASSPNDHRYGSNF. CDR3 DNA sequence: TGTGCCAGCAGCCCAAATGACCATCGCTATGGCTCCAACTTC. The chain combines TRBV6-5 with TRBJ1-2; no reliable D call. CDR1 and CDR2 from the germline V gene are MNHEY and SVGAGI. The CDR3 length is 14 residues.

With regard to this clonotype: Its ends do not fully match the called genes, so a read error is possible. The genes are TRBV29-1 and TRBJ2-3; 16 positions match TRBD2. Germline V lookup: CDR1 SQVTM, CDR2 ANQGSEA. The CDR3 extends over 16 amino acids. The CDR3 loop is CSIRGLAGGMADMQCF. The CDR3 DNA reads as TGCAGCATCCGGGGACTAGCGGGAGGGATGGCAGATATGCAGTGTTTT.

This clonotype occurred a few times. One base away lies a much larger clone, so this may be a sequencing read error. The rearrangement joins TRBV28 to TRBJ2-2, with 7 nucleotides matching TRBD1. CDR3 size: 15 residues. CDR1 and CDR2 (germline): MDHEN, SYDVKM. The CDR3 sequence is CASIPGQMNTGELLF. The CDR3 region has the DNA TGTGCCAGCATTCCGGGACAGATGAACACCGGGGAGCTGTTATTT. The variable domain in full, completed from reference TRBV28 and TRBJ2-2, reads DVKVTQSSRYLVKRTGEKVFLECVQDMDHENMFWYRQDPGLGLRLIYFSYDVKMKEKGDIPEGYSVSREKKERFSLILESASTNQTSMYLCASIPGQMNTGELLFGEGSRLTVL.

This clonotype was observed a few times. The chain carries TRBV5-1 and TRBJ2-2, with D unresolved. The CDR3 is 15 amino acids. Trimming removed 4 bases from V and 6 bases from J, with 16 bases in between. The germline CDR1 and CDR2 sequences are SGHRS and YFSETQ. The CDR3 sequence: CASSPRALDAGELFF. CDR3 in DNA: TGCGCCAGCAGCCCACGGGCCTTGGACGCCGGGGAGCTGTTTTTT.

This chain joins TRBV29-1 and TRBJ1-5, with TRBD1 as a possible D gene (5 bases). The V gene's germline CDR1 is SQVTM and CDR2 ANQGSEA. The CDR3 spans 13 residues. The CDR3 is CSAVGTPGQPQHF. In nucleotides, the CDR3 is TGCAGTGCTGTGGGGACCCCAGGACAGCCCCAGCATTTT.